The 10 T cell receptor beta chains presented below share a single source sample, sequenced in a study of graft-versus-host responses after intestinal transplantation (dated by TCRdb to 2020 to 2022). Libraries were constructed by the immunoSEQ multiplex PCR assay. The source is immuneACCESS, and TCRdb retained only in-frame sequences with V and J called. Part of the clones is not carried over; for the studies checked, unresolved V genes explain less than half of this, and the remainder is unexplained. The sample contains fewer than 80,000 clones, 90% of them found a single time. The top ten clones comprise about 1.7% of the sample. What these receptors recognize is not known. What this sample's time point label stands for: cells obtained before transplantation from donor or recipient. This specimen consisted of unstimulated CD8+ T cells sorted from spleen or lymph node cells, obtained before transplant. These receptors all stem from a human donor who was the organ donor for an intestinal transplant.

The table lists this clone with a count of one. This chain connects TRBV7-9 to TRBJ1-1; D ambiguous. Germline CDR1 SEHNR, CDR2 FQNEAQ (reference sequence). The CDR3 has 14 amino acids. The V end lost 6 bases, the J end lost 1 base, and 12 bases lay between the germline ends. CDR3 residues: CASSTERENTEAFF. In DNA, the CDR3 is TGTGCCAGCAGTACCGAAAGAGAGAACACTGAAGCTTTCTTT. The full variable domain, in which reference TRBV7-9 and TRBJ1-1 provide the parts outside the CDR3, is DTGVSQNPRHKITKRGQNVTFRCDPISEHNRLYWYRQTLGQGPEFLTYFQNEAQLEKSRLLSDRFSAERPKGSFSTLEIQRTEQGDSAMYLCASSTERENTEAFFGQGTRLTVV.

This chain links TRBV28 with TRBJ1-5; 8 positions agree with TRBD1. CDR1 and CDR2 (germline): MDHEN, SYDVKM. The CDR3 sequence is 15 residues long. Losses at the gene ends were 5 bases for V and 4 bases for J; bases not matched to a gene: 7. CDR3 residues: CASSIKDRENQPQHF. The CDR3 DNA follows: TGTGCCAGCAGTATCAAGGACAGGGAAAATCAGCCCCAGCATTTT.

V usage is TRBV27 and J usage is TRBJ2-1, with 11 positions matching TRBD1. The junction had 11 bases not matched to a gene; V was cut back by 5 bases and J by 8 bases. The CDR3 contains 16 residues. The germline CDR1 and CDR2 sequences are MNHEY and SMNVEV (reference sequence). The CDR3 DNA reads TGTGCCAGCAGTCCCCCGGGACAGGGGGAACGGGATGAGCAGTTCTTC. It translates to CASSPPGQGERDEQFF.

This chain links TRBV30 with TRBJ2-1, with 10 positions matching TRBD1. The germline gives CDR1 GTSNPN, CDR2 SVGIG (reference sequence). CDR3 size: 12 residues. V trimming: 7 bases; J trimming: 6 bases; junction bases outside the gene matches: 3. The CDR3 protein is CASGQGVNEQFF. The DNA for the CDR3 is TGTGCCTCAGGACAGGGGGTCAATGAGCAGTTCTTC.

This sequence joins TRBV6-1 and TRBJ1-1; no definite D call. V was clipped by 5 bases and J by 11 bases, with 12 bases between them. There are 11 residues in the CDR3. The germline gives CDR1 MNHNS, CDR2 SASEGT. The CDR3 region is CASSHRNSAFF. CDR3 nucleotide sequence: TGTGCCAGCAGTCACAGAAACAGCGCTTTCTTT.

V and J are TRBV27 and TRBJ2-7; TRBD2 agrees at 7 bases. V was pared by 4 bases and J by 2 bases, with 5 bases of the junction left unmatched. Looked up from germline, CDR1 is MNHEY and CDR2 is SMNVEV (reference sequence). CDR3 size: 14 residues. The chain's CDR3 is CASSYERGPYEQYF. The CDR3 region has the DNA TGTGCCAGCAGTTACGAGCGGGGCCCCTACGAGCAGTACTTC.

Note on this clone: The same CDR3 can be traced to other DNA sequences in this sample. This chain joins TRBV27 and TRBJ2-7; 12 nucleotides align to TRBD2. V was clipped by 6 bases and J by 3 bases; unmatched bases: 6. The germline V gene has CDR1 MNHEY and CDR2 SMNVEV (reference sequence). The CDR3 sequence is 15 residues long. This CDR3 is CASSLTTSGSYEQYF. For the CDR3, the DNA is TGTGCCAGCAGCTTAACGACTAGCGGGAGCTACGAGCAGTACTTC.

The V call is TRBV27, the J call TRBJ2-7; 7 bases align to TRBD1. This CDR3 contains 14 residues. V shed 4 bases, J shed 2 bases, and the junction held 5 bases outside the gene matches. The V gene's germline CDR1 is MNHEY and CDR2 SMNVEV (reference sequence). The CDR3 DNA follows: TGTGCCAGCAGTTCAGGGGACAGCCCCTACGAGCAGTACTTC. Encoded protein: CASSSGDSPYEQYF.

The rearrangement links TRBV4-1 to TRBJ2-3; 10 bases fit TRBD2. Trimming removed 4 bases from V and 5 bases from J; junction bases left unmatched: 9. Germline values: CDR1 MGHRA, CDR2 YSYEKL. The CDR3 has 16 amino acids. Here the CDR3 DNA reads TGCGCCAGCAGCCCGGTAGCGGGAGGCCCGGTAGATACGCAGTATTTT. It specifies CASSPVAGGPVDTQYF.

The chain links TRBV7-6 to TRBJ1-3; TRBD1 might be the D (6 bases). The germline V gene has CDR1 SGHVS and CDR2 FNYEAQ. The CDR3 sequence is 17 residues long. V was shortened by 2 bases and J by 2 bases, with 16 bases between the two germline ends. This CDR3 reads CASSLRGGRTAGNTIYF. CDR3 nucleotides: TGTGCCAGCAGCTTAAGAGGCGGTCGGACAGCTGGAAACACCATATATTTT.